The T cell receptor (beta chain) under discussion was sequenced for a study of T cell responses to AZD1222 COVID-19 vaccine. Study results and caveats: Only a handful of AZD1222 recipients were seropositive at baseline. The peak T cell response came first, and repertoires were sampled only after it. Close to half of all spike-specific TCRs reportedly target regions of the variants that are unmutated.

Germline CDR1 is MNHNY and CDR2 is SVGAGI (reference sequence). The CDR3 sequence is 15 residues long. V lost 8 bases to trimming and J lost 0 bases; unmatched junction nucleotides: 4. Sequenced by immunoSEQ multiplex PCR; TCRdb stores in-frame clones only, minus some. The data contain some 170,000 clones, more than 75% of them singletons. On this clone itself: What it recognizes is unknown.

This clonotype was obtained from an adult who received the AZD1222 COVID-19 vaccine. The chain recombines TRBV6-6 with TRBJ2-1; 10 bases are a match to TRBD2. This sample comprised peripheral blood, obtained 28 days after the second AZD1222 dose. CDR3 DNA sequence: TGTGCCAGCTCATGGACTAGCGGCTCCTACAATGAGCAGTTCTTC. Translating gives CASSWTSGSYNEQFF.